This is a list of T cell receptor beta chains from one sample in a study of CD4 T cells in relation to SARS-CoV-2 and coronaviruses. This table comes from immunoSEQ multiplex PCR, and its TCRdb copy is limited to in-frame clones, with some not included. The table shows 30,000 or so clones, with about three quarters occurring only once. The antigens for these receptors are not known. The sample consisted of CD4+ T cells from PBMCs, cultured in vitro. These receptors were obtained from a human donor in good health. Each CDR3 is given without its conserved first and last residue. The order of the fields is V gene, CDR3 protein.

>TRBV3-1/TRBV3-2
ASSQDGGGNQPQH
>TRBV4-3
ASSQGWSKNIQY
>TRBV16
ASSPWDRLGDTEAF
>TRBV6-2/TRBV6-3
ASSYSLLRGSYNEQF
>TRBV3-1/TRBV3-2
ASSQEAGVTYEQY
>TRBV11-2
ASSLDGRADTQY
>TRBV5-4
ASSLVKAENYEQY
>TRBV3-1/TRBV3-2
ASYGGPGNTQY
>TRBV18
ASSPQSGGTGYT
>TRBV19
ASSPVLNQPQH
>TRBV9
ASSVGGGGPVGTEAF
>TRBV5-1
ASSPLSAGGVDTQY
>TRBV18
ASSPRDSDNEQF
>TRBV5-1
ASSLGQAYNSPLH
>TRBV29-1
SVATQGGIAEAF
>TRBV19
ASSIERDSPLH
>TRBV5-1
ASSLAEGAPHEQY
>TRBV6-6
ASSLGLTGELF
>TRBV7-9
ASSLAIGTGPQETQY
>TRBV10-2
ASTRTGNQPQH
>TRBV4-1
ASSQASGSLDGELF
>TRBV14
ASSQGQSRQGFRSNQPQH
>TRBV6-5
ASSTEAGVTYEQY
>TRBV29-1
SSSPVFRSTDTQY
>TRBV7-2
ASSFSGGFTISTDTQY
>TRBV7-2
ASSLVGINTGELF
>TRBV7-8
ASSLIENTEAF
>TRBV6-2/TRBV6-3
ASSYQGGGSTNEKLF
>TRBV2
ASIWGPSYNSPLH
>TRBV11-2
ASSPGTVGEQF
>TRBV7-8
ASSLGNLGGTYQETQY
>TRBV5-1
ASSLATSGGASDEQF
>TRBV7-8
ASVVLGDNEQF
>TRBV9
ASSEEQGYEQY
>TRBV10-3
AISDRALAGTTDTQY
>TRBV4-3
ASSQDIVGSANTGELF
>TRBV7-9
ASSWRAANYGYT
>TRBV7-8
ASSLALWHEGVGTDTQY
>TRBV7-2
ARTGTSTDTQY
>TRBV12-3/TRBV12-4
ASGVSGANVLT
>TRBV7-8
ASSWLGTGGNNEQF
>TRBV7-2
ASSLGQGQPQH
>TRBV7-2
ASSLVLAGDTQY
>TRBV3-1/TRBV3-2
ASSRTSLETQY
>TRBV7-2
ASSLVVGGGADEQF
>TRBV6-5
ASSYLRDRGPDTQY
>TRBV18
ASSRTILAESNEQF
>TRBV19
ASSYVGARGEAF
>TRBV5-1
ASSWLQGFTGELF
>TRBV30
AWSAGTQLPRGIQY
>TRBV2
ASRQGTGLGRATMNTEAF
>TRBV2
ASRDGTGHKGEQY
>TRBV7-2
ASSLLGRPNSPLH
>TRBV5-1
ASSLGTALSEQY